Below are 5 T cell receptor beta chains sequenced from a single sample in a study of technical replicates of blood from several donors. TCRdb's table, derived via immunoSEQ multiplex PCR, lists solely in-frame clones and lacks some. The table records tens of thousands of clones, 95% to 97% of them present only once. The sample taken for sequencing was T cells isolated from PBMCs. Receptors originate from a human donor in good health.

This chain links TRBV2 with TRBJ2-5; 9 nucleotides match TRBD1. CDR1 SNHLY and CDR2 FYNNEI come from the germline V gene. Trimming cost V 7 bases and J 4 bases; bases outside gene matches: 4. This CDR3 has 13 amino acids. CDR3 residues: CASTQDRGETQYF. Written as DNA, the CDR3 is TGTGCCAGCACTCAGGACAGGGGAGAGACCCAGTACTTC.

This chain connects TRBV10-3 to TRBJ2-3; D may be TRBD2 (6 bases). Per germline, CDR1 ENHRY and CDR2 SYGVKD. The length of the CDR3 is 14 residues. Trimming stripped 9 bases from V and 3 bases from J, with 16 bases between. CDR3 sequence reads: CAMAGPLGTDTQYF. In nucleotides, the CDR3 is TGTGCCATGGCGGGGCCACTAGGGACAGATACGCAGTATTTT.

The chain carries TRBV5-6 and TRBJ1-4, with D possibly being TRBD1 (5 bases). The germline gives CDR1 SGHDT, CDR2 YYEEEE. V lost 1 base and J 8 bases, leaving 12 bases between the germline ends. The CDR3 is made up of 14 amino acids. The CDR3 coding sequence is TGTGCCAGCAGCTTGTCTCAGGGAGGCGAAAAACTGTTTTTT. This translates into CASSLSQGGEKLFF.

The DNA for the CDR3 is TGTGCCAGTAGTAGTGCGTCAGGGGTGGTTAGCGGCTACACCTTC. Encoded protein: CASSSASGVVSGYTF. The V gene is TRBV19, the J gene TRBJ1-2; D perhaps matches TRBD1 (6 bases). The V end was cut by 4 bases, the J end by 8 bases, with 20 bases between. Germline V lookup: CDR1 LNHDA, CDR2 SQIVND (reference sequence). The CDR3 is made up of 15 amino acids.

This chain uses TRBV30 with TRBJ1-5; TRBD1 is a possible D gene (5 bases). V was cut by 0 bases and J by 0 bases, with 12 bases left in between. CDR3 length: 16 amino acids. CDR1 and CDR2 (germline): GTSNPN, SVGIG (reference sequence). CDR3 amino acids: CAWSVGAATSNQPQHF. DNA of the CDR3: TGTGCCTGGAGTGTAGGGGCAGCAACTAGCAATCAGCCCCAGCATTTT.